The rows below give T cell receptor beta chains drawn from one sample of a study of cytomegalovirus exposure and HLA in healthy donors. Repertoires were generated with immunoSEQ multiplex PCR, while TCRdb's copy carries only in-frame clones and drops some. This sample has 100,000 or so clones, with around 85% found just once. The source material was PBMCs. The receptor set was obtained from a man aged 25-45 years in good health and CMV-seropositive. CDR3s include the opening cysteine and the closing phenylalanine or tryptophan. Each record gives: clone size, J gene, CDR3 length, D gene, V gene, CDR3 DNA, CDR3 protein. D genes are given only for firm matches. Rows give clone size only sometimes, using once, few, many, or a class for an expanded clone.

size: .; J: TRBJ2-7; length: 13; D: TRBD1; V: TRBV7-2; DNA: TGTGCCAGCAGCAGGACAGGGGCCTACGAGCAGTACTTC; CDR3: CASSRTGAYEQYF
size: .; J: TRBJ2-1; length: 16; D: TRBD2; V: TRBV5-6; DNA: TGTGCCAGCAGCTTGCCGCTAGCGGGGGGTATAGATGAGCAGTTCTTC; CDR3: CASSLPLAGGIDEQFF
size: .; J: TRBJ1-2; length: 14; D: TRBD1; V: TRBV2; DNA: TGTGCCAGCAGTGAGGAACAGGGGGTTTATGGCTACACCTTC; CDR3: CASSEEQGVYGYTF
size: .; J: TRBJ1-1; length: 15; D: .; V: TRBV19; DNA: TGTGCCAGTAGTGAAGGAGTCATTCGCAACACTGAAGCTTTCTTT; CDR3: CASSEGVIRNTEAFF
size: .; J: TRBJ1-1; length: 14; D: TRBD1; V: TRBV5-1; DNA: TGCGCCAGCAGCTTGATGACAGGGGACACTGAAGCTTTCTTT; CDR3: CASSLMTGDTEAFF
size: .; J: TRBJ1-1; length: 15; D: TRBD1; V: TRBV5-1; DNA: TGCGCCAGCAGCACCTGGACAGGGCCGAACACTGAAGCTTTCTTT; CDR3: CASSTWTGPNTEAFF
size: .; J: TRBJ1-1; length: 15; D: .; V: TRBV9; DNA: TGTGCCAGCAGCGCCAGGTCGGGGGATGTTACTGAAGCTTTCTTT; CDR3: CASSARSGDVTEAFF
size: few; J: TRBJ1-1; length: 14; D: TRBD1; V: TRBV18; DNA: TGTGCCAGCTCAAGGGACAGTGGGAACACTGAAGCTTTCTTT; CDR3: CASSRDSGNTEAFF
size: .; J: TRBJ1-2; length: 15; D: TRBD1; V: TRBV6-6; DNA: TGTGCCAGCAGTCCGGGACAGGGGATGGTCTATGGCTACACCTTC; CDR3: CASSPGQGMVYGYTF
size: .; J: TRBJ2-1; length: 14; D: TRBD2; V: TRBV30; DNA: TGTGCCTGGAGTCGGGGGGGCCTGGCGAATGAGCAGTTCTTC; CDR3: CAWSRGGLANEQFF
size: .; J: TRBJ1-6; length: 12; D: TRBD1; V: TRBV19; DNA: TGTGCCACCGCAGGGGGCTCTCCACCCCTCCACTTT; CDR3: CATAGGSPPLHF
size: .; J: TRBJ1-1; length: 13; D: .; V: TRBV5-8; DNA: TGTGCCAGCAGCTCCACACCGAACACTGAAGCTTTCTTT; CDR3: CASSSTPNTEAFF
size: .; J: TRBJ2-5; length: 15; D: .; V: TRBV19; DNA: TGTGCCAGTAGTATTGTAGAAAAAGTCACCGGGACCCAGTACTTC; CDR3: CASSIVEKVTGTQYF
size: .; J: TRBJ2-5; length: 14; D: TRBD2; V: TRBV7-2; DNA: TGTGCCAGCAGCACAGGACTAGGGTTTGGGGCCCAGTACTTC; CDR3: CASSTGLGFGAQYF
size: .; J: TRBJ2-5; length: 15; D: .; V: TRBV7-9; DNA: TGTGCCAGCAGCTTAGATCCGGAACTACAAGAGACCCAGTACTTC; CDR3: CASSLDPELQETQYF